These 16 T cell receptor beta chains share one sample of origin, sequenced in a study of low-dose radiotherapy and immunotherapy resistance in tumors. Noted time point: after trial treatment. As to treatment: LDRT plus nivolumab, ipilimumab, low-dose cyclophosphamide and aspirin (RACIN trial). TRAV- and TRBV-specific primers were used for first-strand cDNA, which covered alpha and beta chains. The PCR that amplified TCRs ran for approximately 20 cycles, relying on a constant-region primer and a V-primer adapter. From the reads, TCRdb called clonotypes with MiXCR, one entry per CDR3 protein. The sample includes some 94,000 distinct CDR3 sequences, roughly 20% of them seen just once. The sequencing here drew on PBMCs, taken after low-dose radiotherapy plus immunotherapy. Every receptor here comes from a female donor with ovarian cancer.

This clonotype was detected ten times or more. The chain recombines TRBV4-1 with TRBJ2-3; 7 bases match TRBD1. V lost 3 bases to trimming and J lost 8 bases; unmatched junction nucleotides: 14. The CDR3 loop spans 16 amino acids. Germline CDR1 MGHRA, CDR2 YSYEKL. The CDR3: CASSQGTVTVFSTQYF. Written as DNA, the CDR3 is TGCGCCAGCAGCCAGGGGACAGTAACGGTGTTTTCTACGCAGTATTTT.

About this clonotype itself: A much more abundant neighbour one base away suggests this may be a read error. This sequence joins TRBV20-1 and TRBJ2-3, with a weak D call TRBD2 (6 bases). The CDR3 has 14 residues. Germline V gene data show CDR1 as DFQATT and CDR2 as SNEGSKA (reference sequence). The CDR3: CSAGGSGSTDTRYF. As DNA, the CDR3 is TGCAGTGCGGGAGGTAGCGGTAGCACAGATACGCGGTATTTT.

This clonotype was picked up many times. The chain carries TRBV11-2 and TRBJ1-4, with 8 bases aligning to TRBD1. J gave up 7 bases and V 4 bases, and 11 bases lay outside the gene matches. This CDR3 is built from 16 residues. Germline V CDR1 and CDR2: SGHAT, FQNNGV. CDR3 residues: CASSWDRQLGGEKLFF. In DNA form, the CDR3 reads TGTGCCAGCAGCTGGGACAGGCAACTAGGAGGTGAAAAACTGTTTTTT.

This clonotype was counted ten times or more. The rearrangement uses TRBV12-3 or TRBV12-4 and TRBJ1-3; TRBD1 matches at 8 bases. The V segment lost 6 bases and the J segment 1 base; nucleotides outside the gene matches: 2. The CDR3 has 14 amino acids. The CDR3 bases are TGTGCCAGCAGACGACAGGGGTCTGGAAACACCATATATTTT. It translates to CASRRQGSGNTIYF.

This clonotype was observed many times. The rearrangement links TRBV6-2 or TRBV6-3 to TRBJ2-1; the D is unclear. Trimming took off 4 bases at V and 10 bases at J, with 8 bases between the two ends. The CDR3 is 11 residues long. In germline, CDR1 is MNHEY, CDR2 SVGEGT. The CDR3 here is CASSLTREQFF. The CDR3 nucleotides are TGTGCCAGCAGTTTGACCAGAGAGCAGTTCTTC.

This clonotype was seen a few times. This sequence joins TRBV28 and TRBJ2-7; 12 bases line up with TRBD2. The CDR3 is 15 residues long. V lost 5 bases, J lost 3 bases, and 5 bases stayed unmatched. Looked up from germline, CDR1 is MDHEN and CDR2 is SYDVKM. CDR3 nucleotide sequence: TGTGCCAGCAGTCAGCCTAGCGGGAGGGGCTACGAGCAGTACTTC. This translates into CASSQPSGRGYEQYF.

This clonotype showed up many times. The chain combines TRBV18 with TRBJ1-4; 8 nucleotides line up with TRBD1. Germline-derived CDR1 and CDR2 are KGHSH and LQKENI. Trimming at V came to 2 bases and at J to 5 bases, leaving 4 bases not matched to a gene. CDR3 length: 15 residues. The CDR3 sequence is CASSPGTGTNEKLFF. CDR3 nucleotides: TGTGCCAGCTCACCAGGGACAGGCACCAATGAAAAACTGTTTTTT.

In its sample, this clonotype was seen many times. This chain uses TRBV4-1 with TRBJ2-5, with 8 bases that match TRBD1. Germline V gene sequence: CDR1 MGHRA, CDR2 YSYEKL. The CDR3 runs 15 residues. With V trimmed by 3 bases and J by 2 bases, 5 bases remained unmatched. The CDR3 sequence is CASSQLYRGQETQYF. CDR3 in DNA: TGCGCCAGCAGCCAGCTCTACAGGGGGCAAGAGACCCAGTACTTC.

In this sample, this clonotype turned up many times. This chain uses TRBV12-3 or TRBV12-4 with TRBJ2-2; no firm D call. Trimming removed 2 bases at V and 6 bases at J, with 7 bases between. The CDR3 sequence is 13 residues long. The DNA of the CDR3 is TGTGCCAGCAGTTTAAACGCGCCCGGGGAGCTGTTTTTT. Protein: CASSLNAPGELFF.

This clonotype was seen repeatedly, ten times or more. V gene TRBV5-1 combines with J gene TRBJ1-2; D may be TRBD1 (5 bases). CDR1 is SGHRS, CDR2 YFSETQ, per germline. V was cut by 4 bases and J by 6 bases, with 10 bases left in between. This CDR3 contains 12 residues. This CDR3 reads CASSPEGDGYTF. In nucleotides, the CDR3 is TGCGCCAGCAGCCCGGAAGGGGATGGCTACACCTTC.

This clonotype was seen many times. The V gene is TRBV20-1, the J gene TRBJ2-5; D ambiguous. Germline values: CDR1 DFQATT, CDR2 SNEGSKA (reference sequence). Trimming removed 3 bases at V and 2 bases at J, with 7 bases between. The CDR3 sequence is 12 residues long. CDR3 DNA: TGCAGTGCTAGGCGCGATCAAGAGACCCAGTACTTC. It encodes CSARRDQETQYF.

This clonotype was seen many times. The chain couples TRBV5-1 to TRBJ2-1; D unclear. The CDR3 runs to 14 residues. Germline V gene sequence: CDR1 SGHRS, CDR2 YFSETQ. Trimming left V 1 base short and J 8 bases short, with 13 bases between. The chain's CDR3 is CASSLSGERDEQFF. The CDR3 nucleotides are TGCGCCAGCAGCTTGAGTGGGGAACGGGATGAGCAGTTCTTC.

The sample holds many counts of this clonotype. This chain connects TRBV6-2 or TRBV6-3 to TRBJ2-2; TRBD2 might be the D (5 bases). V was pared by 0 bases and J by 5 bases, with 16 bases between. The CDR3 covers 17 residues. The germline gives CDR1 MNHEY, CDR2 SVGEGT. The CDR3, as DNA: TGTGCCAGCAGTTACTCGCTCGGTCAGGAGGAAACCGGGGAGCTGTTTTTT. This codes for CASSYSLGQEETGELFF.

This clonotype was counted at least ten times. The chain links TRBV7-2 to TRBJ1-1; D is perhaps TRBD1 (5 bases). This CDR3 has 17 amino acids. CDR1 is SGHTA, CDR2 FQGNSA, per germline. Trimming stripped 5 bases from V and 4 bases from J, with 23 bases between. As DNA, the CDR3 is TGTGCCAGCAGCGCCTGGACTGGGGCGCGCGGTCGCACTGAAGCTTTCTTT. It is translated as CASSAWTGARGRTEAFF.

Many counts were recorded for this clonotype. V and J are TRBV28 and TRBJ2-1; TRBD2 agrees at 11 bases. Per germline, CDR1 MDHEN and CDR2 SYDVKM. The trim removed 6 bases at V and 9 bases at J, leaving 10 bases unmatched. This CDR3 has 15 residues. CDR3 DNA: TGTGCCAGCAGGGCTAGCGGGGGGTTAATAGGTGAGCAGTTCTTC. Its protein is CASRASGGLIGEQFF.

This clonotype has a count of ten or more. The gene calls are TRBV5-1 and TRBJ1-5, with D uncertain. The CDR3 has 13 amino acids. The V end was cut by 4 bases, the J end by 4 bases, with 9 bases between. Per germline, CDR1 SGHRS and CDR2 YFSETQ. CDR3 bases: TGCGCCAGCAGCCTGGAGGCGAATCAGCCCCAGCATTTT. It translates to CASSLEANQPQHF. Combining the CDR3 with reference TRBV5-1 and TRBJ1-5 gives the whole variable domain KAGVTQTPRYLIKTRGQQVTLSCSPISGHRSVSWYQQTPGQGLQFLFEYFSETQRNKGNFPGRFSGRQFSNSRSEMNVSTLELGDSALYLCASSLEANQPQHFGDGTRLSIL.